These 28 T cell receptor beta chains share one sample of origin, sequenced in a study of shared clonotypes between healthy human individuals (dated by TCRdb to the early 2020s). CD8 naive samples were obtained by positive selection for CCR7 among CD45RO-negative cells, yielding a CD45RA+CCR7+ population from which TemRA cells were excluded. To prepare the library, the immunoSEQ multiplex PCR assay was applied. This is the immuneACCESS table as TCRdb keeps it, with only in-frame sequences that have V and J called. A part of the clones is gone; compared with another copy, unresolved V genes explain less than half, and the rest is unexplained. This sample gives about 1.9 million clones in total; approximately 92% of them show up just once. The ten largest clonotypes hold under 2% of the sample. The sequenced sample consisted of naive CD8+ T cells from PBMCs. The label giving this sample's cell subset or site can be read as: CD45RA+CCR7+. All receptors derive from a young man in good health. Some clones in this sample may be carry-over from other donors' samples.

This chain joins TRBV6-6 and TRBJ2-3; tentative D call: TRBD2 (6 bases). Germline values: CDR1 MNHNY, CDR2 SVGAGI (reference sequence). The CDR3 sequence is 15 residues long. V was clipped by 6 bases and J by 0 bases, with 13 bases between them. CDR3 coding DNA: TGTGCCAGCAGCCGGCTAGCGCCAAGCACAGATACGCAGTATTTT. Residues: CASSRLAPSTDTQYF.

The chain links TRBV29-1 to TRBJ1-1; D uncertain. The V end lost 3 bases, the J end lost 0 bases, and 8 bases lay between the germline ends. CDR3 length: 13 amino acids. Looked up from germline, CDR1 is SQVTM and CDR2 is ANQGSEA. The CDR3 reads CSVDLGMNTEAFF. The CDR3 DNA reads TGCAGCGTTGACTTAGGGATGAACACTGAAGCTTTCTTT.

This clone is a singleton in its sample. The chain recombines TRBV6-6 with TRBJ2-7; possible D gene TRBD1, 6 bases. Trimming took 7 bases from V and 5 from J, leaving 12 bases between them. From germline, CDR1 is MNHNY and CDR2 SVGAGI (reference sequence). This CDR3 spans 12 amino acids. Here the CDR3 DNA reads TGTGCCAGCACCCAATACAGGGACGAGCAGTACTTC. Amino acid sequence: CASTQYRDEQYF.

The genes are TRBV4-2 and TRBJ2-7; D perhaps matches TRBD2 (5 bases). This CDR3 contains 16 residues. Germline CDR1 LGHNA, CDR2 YNFKEQ. Trimming cost V 6 bases and J 3 bases, with 21 bases left between them. The CDR3 sequence: CASSPGPTRVNYEQYF. In DNA, the CDR3 is TGTGCCAGCAGTCCCGGCCCCACTAGAGTTAACTACGAGCAGTACTTC.

The chain has TRBV14 and TRBJ2-7, with D perhaps matching TRBD1 (5 bases). CDR3 length: 16 residues. Germline CDR1 and CDR2: SGHDN and FVKESK. Trimming left V 3 bases short and J 3 bases short, with 18 bases between. The CDR3 nucleotides read TGTGCCAGCAGCCACGTATGCACAGGCAGGAACTACGAGCAGTACTTC. Its protein is CASSHVCTGRNYEQYF.

The rearrangement uses TRBV7-2 and TRBJ1-2; TRBD1 agrees at 9 bases. The V segment lost 4 bases and the J segment 2 bases; nucleotides outside the gene matches: 5. Germline CDR1 is SGHTA and CDR2 is FQGNSA. CDR3 size: 15 residues. This chain's CDR3 is CASSSPGQGNYGYTF. The CDR3 bases are TGTGCCAGCAGCTCACCGGGACAGGGAAACTATGGCTACACCTTC. The full variable domain, its missing parts supplied by reference TRBV7-2 and TRBJ1-2, is GAGVSQSPSNKVTEKGKDVELRCDPISGHTALYWYRQSLGQGLEFLIYFQGNSAPDKSGLPSDRFSAERTGGSVSTLTIQRTQQEDSAVYLCASSSPGQGNYGYTFGSGTRLTVV.

This chain uses TRBV11-2 with TRBJ2-1, with TRBD2 as a possible D gene (6 bases). V shed 1 base and J shed 2 bases, with 12 bases lying between them. The V gene's germline CDR1 is SGHAT and CDR2 FQNNGV. This CDR3 comprises 16 residues. The CDR3 region is CASSLATSGPYNEQFF. The DNA of the CDR3 is TGTGCCAGCAGCTTAGCGACCAGCGGGCCCTACAATGAGCAGTTCTTC.

The CDR3 region is CASSLRLGGGEYEQYF. Here the CDR3 DNA reads TGTGCCAGCAGTTTACGGCTCGGGGGCGGGGAATACGAGCAGTACTTC. The chain carries TRBV28 and TRBJ2-7; the D gene could be TRBD1 or TRBD2 (6 bases each). Trimming took 2 bases from V and 4 from J, leaving 18 bases between them. The germline gives CDR1 MDHEN, CDR2 SYDVKM. The CDR3 spans 16 residues.

CDR3 DNA sequence: TGTGCCAGCAGGCATGGTGTTAGCAGCTACGAGCAGTACTTC. Its protein is CASRHGVSSYEQYF. This chain joins TRBV6-5 and TRBJ2-7, with unresolved D. This CDR3 comprises 14 residues. Germline V CDR1 and CDR2: MNHEY, SVGAGI. The V end was cut by 6 bases, the J end by 3 bases, with 15 bases between.

This sequence joins TRBV5-4 and TRBJ2-2; 9 positions match TRBD1. CDR3 length equals 13 residues. V shed 5 bases, J shed 5 bases, and the junction held 1 base outside the gene matches. From germline, CDR1 is SGHNT and CDR2 YYREEE (reference sequence). CDR3 nucleotide sequence: TGTGCCAGCAGACAGGGGGCGACCGGGGAGCTGTTTTTT. This codes for CASRQGATGELFF.

The V and J genes are TRBV19 and TRBJ2-1; TRBD2 might be the D (5 bases). From germline, CDR1 is LNHDA and CDR2 SQIVND (reference sequence). CDR3 length: 14 residues. Trimming cost V 3 bases and J 5 bases, with 11 bases left between them. The CDR3: CASSMASRHNEQFF. CDR3 DNA sequence: TGTGCCAGTAGTATGGCTAGCCGCCACAATGAGCAGTTCTTC.

The V and J genes are TRBV27 and TRBJ2-5; 8 nucleotides align to TRBD1. CDR1 is MNHEY and CDR2 is SMNVEV in the germline V gene (reference sequence). CDR3 length: 14 amino acids. Trimming took 2 bases from V and 3 from J; bases not matched to a gene: 2. This chain's CDR3 is CASSLVQGEETQYF. As DNA, the CDR3 is TGTGCCAGCAGTTTAGTACAGGGGGAAGAGACCCAGTACTTC.

This rearrangement joins TRBV2 to TRBJ2-6; TRBD1 aligns across 10 bases. CDR3 length equals 20 residues. Germline lookup yields CDR1 SNHLY and CDR2 FYNNEI. The J segment lost 0 bases and the V segment lost 2 bases, leaving 10 bases of the junction unmatched. The CDR3 region is CASSEKVVGTGDSGANVLTF. CDR3 bases: TGTGCCAGCAGTGAAAAAGTAGTCGGGACAGGGGACTCTGGGGCCAACGTCCTGACTTTC.

This sequence joins TRBV7-8 and TRBJ1-1; 9 bases map to TRBD1. Germline loops: CDR1 SGHVS, CDR2 FQNEAQ. The ends lost 11 bases at V and 7 bases at J; junction bases unmatched: 11. The CDR3 extends over 13 amino acids. The CDR3 DNA is TGTGCCGCCGGGGGACAGGGCTCGAGTGAAGCTTTCTTT. This codes for CAAGGQGSSEAFF.

This clone appeared once. V is TRBV27 and J is TRBJ2-2, with TRBD2 identical over 8 bases. CDR3 length: 16 amino acids. CDR1 MNHEY and CDR2 SMNVEV come from the germline V gene (reference sequence). Trimming at V came to 7 bases and at J to 7 bases, leaving 14 bases not matched to a gene. The CDR3 DNA follows: TGTGCCAGCAAAAATTGGCCGGGGGGGGGCAGCGGGGAGCTGTTTTTT. Its protein is CASKNWPGGGSGELFF.

The chain combines TRBV9 with TRBJ2-3; tentative D call: TRBD2 (5 bases). V was shortened by 3 bases and J by 8 bases, with 10 bases between the two germline ends. CDR3 size: 12 residues. Germline CDR1 and CDR2: SGDLS and YYNGEE. CDR3 in DNA: TGTGCCAGCAGCGAACCTAGCCTTACGCAGTATTTT. This sequence encodes CASSEPSLTQYF.

The rearrangement uses TRBV2 and TRBJ2-3; 14 bases fit TRBD2. This CDR3 region has 19 residues. Per germline, CDR1 SNHLY and CDR2 FYNNEI. V lost 4 bases and J lost 0; bases outside the gene matches: 9. CDR3 bases: TGTGCCAGCAGTGCGTGGGGACTAGCGGGAGAAGGGAGCACAGATACGCAGTATTTT. It yields the protein CASSAWGLAGEGSTDTQYF.

This clone came up once. The chain recombines TRBV6-6 with TRBJ2-5; 8 bases fit TRBD2. This CDR3 has 15 residues. Trimming at V came to 4 bases and at J to 1 base, leaving 5 bases not matched to a gene. Germline-derived CDR1 and CDR2 are MNHNY and SVGAGI (reference sequence). CDR3 nucleotides: TGTGCCAGCAGTTGGGGACGGGAGGGCCAAGAGACCCAGTACTTC. Protein product: CASSWGREGQETQYF.

This sequence joins TRBV19 and TRBJ1-5; D call uncertain. V lost 2 bases and J lost 7, with 12 bases in between. This CDR3 is built from 14 residues. The germline V gene encodes CDR1 LNHDA and CDR2 SQIVND (reference sequence). The CDR3 region has the DNA TGTGCCAGTAGTATAAGGGATTCTGAGCAGCCCCAGCATTTT. This codes for CASSIRDSEQPQHF. Combining the CDR3 with reference TRBV19 and TRBJ1-5 gives the whole variable domain DGGITQSPKYLFRKEGQNVTLSCEQNLNHDAMYWYRQDPGQGLRLIYYSQIVNDFQKGDIAEGYSVSREKKESFPLTVTSAQKNPTAFYLCASSIRDSEQPQHFGDGTRLSIL.

The chain is built from TRBV10-3 and TRBJ2-5, with unresolved D. Germline V gene lookup returns CDR1 ENHRY and CDR2 SYGVKD. With 10 bases removed from V and 2 bases from J, the gap between germline ends came to 11 bases. This CDR3 spans 12 amino acids. DNA of the CDR3: TGTGCCAGCACCAGCTTACAAGAGACCCAGTACTTC. Protein sequence: CASTSLQETQYF.

This chain connects TRBV2 to TRBJ2-3; D is unclear. The CDR3 consists of 14 residues. Between the trimmed V and J ends, which lost 6 bases and 2 bases, there was a span of 12 bases. Germline V gives CDR1 SNHLY, CDR2 FYNNEI. The CDR3 is CASRGFFATDTQYF. The CDR3 DNA follows: TGTGCCAGCAGGGGGTTCTTTGCCACAGATACGCAGTATTTT.

The V and J genes are TRBV5-1 and TRBJ1-4; D might be TRBD1 (6 bases). V was cut by 0 bases and J by 7 bases, with 19 bases left in between. CDR3 size: 17 residues. Germline values: CDR1 SGHRS, CDR2 YFSETQ. CDR3 region: CASSLVRQRGIGEKLFF. CDR3 sequence (DNA): TGCGCCAGCAGCTTGGTTAGGCAAAGGGGGATAGGTGAAAAACTGTTTTTT.

This rearrangement joins TRBV6-5 to TRBJ2-2, with D maybe TRBD2 (6 bases). Germline CDR1 is MNHEY and CDR2 is SVGAGI. The V end was cut by 0 bases, the J end by 7 bases, with 9 bases between. The CDR3 is 14 amino acids. CDR3 sequence reads: CASSYSEGNGELFF. The DNA for the CDR3 is TGTGCCAGCAGTTACTCGGAGGGGAACGGGGAGCTGTTTTTT.

This clone was seen a handful of times. This chain links TRBV9 with TRBJ1-1, with 11 bases identical to TRBD1. This CDR3 contains 15 residues. J was trimmed by 3 bases and V by 3 bases; bases with no gene match: 4. Germline CDR1 reads SGDLS; CDR2 reads YYNGEE. This CDR3 is CASSGTGGSDTEAFF. CDR3 nucleotide sequence: TGTGCCAGCAGCGGGACAGGGGGCTCAGACACTGAAGCTTTCTTT.

This clone was recorded a few times. The chain has TRBV11-2 and TRBJ1-1, with D unclear. Germline loops: CDR1 SGHAT, CDR2 FQNNGV. Trimming removed 1 base from V and 5 bases from J, with 11 bases in between. The CDR3 contains 14 residues. For the CDR3, the DNA is TGTGCCAGCAGCTTAGGATTGGGCGATACTGAAGCTTTCTTT. Its translation: CASSLGLGDTEAFF.

In regard to this clone: The sample holds other DNA sequences that translate to the same CDR3. The chain has TRBV28 and TRBJ1-1; 10 bases fit TRBD1. The CDR3 is made up of 14 amino acids. The V segment lost 4 bases and the J segment 5 bases; nucleotides outside the gene matches: 4. CDR1 and CDR2 (germline): MDHEN, SYDVKM. CDR3 loop: CASSSGTGVTEAFF. As DNA, the CDR3 is TGTGCCAGCAGTTCGGGGACAGGGGTGACTGAAGCTTTCTTT. The full variable domain, in which reference TRBV28 and TRBJ1-1 provide the parts outside the CDR3, is DVKVTQSSRYLVKRTGEKVFLECVQDMDHENMFWYRQDPGLGLRLIYFSYDVKMKEKGDIPEGYSVSREKKERFSLILESASTNQTSMYLCASSSGTGVTEAFFGQGTRLTVV.

The chain combines TRBV4-3 with TRBJ1-4; TRBD1 might be the D (5 bases). The V end lost 0 bases, the J end lost 7 bases, and 15 bases lay between the germline ends. The CDR3 extends over 16 amino acids. The germline V gene has CDR1 LGHNA and CDR2 YSLEER. The CDR3 DNA is TGCGCCAGCAGCCAAGATCGGCAGGGCCTAGGTGAAAAACTGTTTTTT. Its protein is CASSQDRQGLGEKLFF.

The chain recombines TRBV18 with TRBJ2-2, with 9 bases that match TRBD2. With 2 bases clipped from V and 6 bases from J, the junction kept 10 bases outside the gene matches. CDR1 KGHSH and CDR2 LQKENI come from the germline V gene. CDR3 size: 17 residues. CDR3 protein: CASSPSPGTSRAGELFF. The DNA of the CDR3 is TGTGCCAGCTCACCATCTCCCGGGACTAGCCGCGCCGGGGAGCTGTTTTTT.